This TCR beta chain was retrieved from a study of T-cell memory formation after mild COVID-19. Overall study results and limits: Mainly in CM and EM were contracting CD4+ clones; CD8+ were in EMRA. In pre-infection memory, a portion of responding clones appeared, which suggested that cross-reactive memory joined.

This CDR3 is 16 amino acids long. V was cut by 1 base and J by 1 base, with 9 bases left in between. Germline V gene sequence: CDR1 SGHKS, CDR2 YYEKEE (reference sequence). Each CDR3 protein gets one entry after TCRdb re-called the 5' RACE reads with MiXCR. The repertoire holds 200,000 to 250,000 distinct CDR3 sequences, with 9.5% as singletons. As regards this clonotype: Its matching antigen is unknown.

The J gene is TRBJ2-6, the V gene TRBV5-5; weak D call: TRBD2 (5 bases). The receptor comes from a man aged 18 to 30 who had mild COVID-19 (a few samples of this study predate the infection). Cell type and time point are not known. The material sequenced was PBMCs or a T cell subset sorted from them (not recorded which). Written as DNA, the CDR3 is TGTGCCAGCAGCTTGACTAGGTTTTCTGGGGCCAACGTCCTGACTTTC. Protein sequence: CASSLTRFSGANVLTF.